This is a list of T cell receptor beta chains from one sample in a study of T cell repertoires in cytomegalovirus infection. These receptors are not linked to any known antigen. TCRdb itself ran the reads through MiXCR, one entry per CDR3 protein. The sample shows 86,000 or so distinct CDR3 sequences, more than 20% of them seen only once. The material was CD8+ T cells from cultured PBMCs, obtained from culture after CMV antigen stimulation. Every receptor here comes from a human donor in good health (CMV status not recorded). Some clones in this sample may be carry-over from other donors' samples. The CDR3 runs from the conserved cysteine through the conserved F or W. A D gene is named only where the DNA matches it firmly. Clone size, where shown, is once, few, many, or a class for clones that have expanded.

>TRBV12-3/TRBV12-4|TRBJ2-1|many|TRBD2
CASSPGLAANNEQFF
TGTGCCAGCAGCCCGGGACTAGCGGCCAACAATGAGCAGTTCTTC
>TRBV20-1|TRBJ2-3|few|TRBD2
CSARDRLAGGQPPDTQYF
TGCAGTGCTAGAGATCGGCTAGCGGGAGGACAGCCCCCAGATACGCAGTATTTT
>TRBV15|TRBJ2-5|NA|TRBD1
CATSRGQGAAETQYF
TGTGCCACCAGCAGAGGACAGGGTGCGGCGGAGACCCAGTACTTC
>TRBV4-3|TRBJ2-1|NA|TRBD1
CASSQLLLWDRGRCNKQFF
TGCGCCAGCAGCCAACTACTCCTTTGGGACAGGGGGCGATGCAATAAGCAGTTCTTC
>TRBV7-4|TRBJ2-7|NA|TRBD1
CASSLGRGGPDSYEQYF
TGTGCCAGCAGCTTAGGAAGAGGGGGCCCGGACTCCTACGAGCAGTACTTC
>TRBV12-3/TRBV12-4|TRBJ2-6|many|NA
CASSSGISGANVLTF
TGTGCCAGCAGTTCAGGAATCTCTGGGGCCAACGTCCTGACTTTC
>TRBV9|TRBJ2-5|NA|NA
CASSVTSNQETQYF
TGTGCCAGCAGCGTGACGAGCAACCAAGAGACCCAGTACTTC
>TRBV12-3/TRBV12-4|TRBJ2-7|few|NA
CASNFGTTSSEQYF
TGTGCCAGCAACTTCGGGACAACTTCCAGCGAGCAGTACTTC
>TRBV19|TRBJ2-2|few|NA
CASKEPANTGELFF
TGTGCCAGTAAAGAGCCTGCGAACACCGGGGAGCTGTTTTTT
>TRBV9|TRBJ2-1|NA|NA
CASSVGGGAAYEQFF
TGTGCCAGCAGCGTAGGGGGGGGGGCGGCATATGAGCAGTTCTTC
>TRBV27|TRBJ2-1|NA|NA
CASSLSSRGYNEQFF
TGTGCCAGCAGTTTATCGAGTCGGGGGTACAATGAGCAGTTCTTC
>TRBV4-1|TRBJ2-3|few|NA
CASSQDGAGPPTQYF
TGCGCCAGCAGCCAAGATGGGGCAGGGCCACCTACGCAGTATTTT
>TRBV6-5|TRBJ2-2|few|TRBD1
CASKPGGQGYTGELFF
TGTGCCAGCAAACCTGGGGGACAGGGCTACACCGGGGAGCTGTTTTTT
>TRBV15|TRBJ2-5|few|NA
CATSRDPGRETQYF
TGTGCCACCAGCAGAGATCCGGGGCGAGAGACCCAGTACTTC
>TRBV4-1|TRBJ2-7|many|NA
CASSLGDRPYEQYF
TGCGCCAGCAGCCTTGGCGACAGGCCCTACGAGCAGTACTTC
>TRBV20-1|TRBJ1-2|once|NA
CSARRPYGYTF
TGCAGTGCTAGAAGACCCTATGGCTACACCTTC
>TRBV27|TRBJ1-5|NA|TRBD1
CASSLQGARQPQHF
TGTGCCAGCAGTTTGCAGGGGGCTCGGCAGCCCCAGCATTTT
>TRBV5-1|TRBJ2-1|many|NA
CASTPVSNSYNEQFF
TGCGCCAGCACTCCCGTATCTAACTCCTACAATGAGCAGTTCTTC
>TRBV5-6|TRBJ2-5|NA|NA
CASSLGQKRETQYF
TGTGCCAGCAGCTTGGGACAGAAGCGAGAGACCCAGTACTTC
>TRBV6-6|TRBJ1-1|NA|NA
CASSPGLWNTEAFF
TGTGCCAGCAGTCCAGGACTGTGGAACACTGAAGCTTTCTTT
>TRBV7-8|TRBJ2-1|many|TRBD1
CASSTIPGTDNEQFF
TGTGCCAGCAGCACCATTCCCGGGACAGACAATGAGCAGTTCTTC
>TRBV6-2/TRBV6-3|TRBJ1-1|few|NA
CASALVWAEAFF
TGTGCCAGCGCTTTAGTGTGGGCTGAAGCTTTCTTT
>TRBV20-1|TRBJ2-7|NA|NA
CSARDLRGAPIEQYF
TGCAGTGCTAGAGATCTACGGGGGGCGCCGATCGAGCAGTACTTC
>TRBV2|TRBJ1-1|NA|NA
CASSEGVTEAFF
TGTGCCAGCTCAGAGGGGGTAACTGAAGCTTTCTTT
>TRBV30|TRBJ2-5|once|TRBD1
CAWKFMDRDAETQYF
TGTGCCTGGAAGTTTATGGACAGGGATGCGGAGACCCAGTACTTC
>TRBV11-3|TRBJ1-4|few|NA
CASSHRTREEKLFF
TGTGCCAGCAGCCATCGGACGAGAGAAGAAAAACTGTTTTTT
>TRBV11-1|TRBJ1-4|NA|TRBD1
CASSLSTGGGEKLFF
TGTGCCAGCAGCCTATCGACAGGGGGCGGCGAAAAACTGTTTTTT
>TRBV2|TRBJ1-5|few|NA
CASSEWQAVGNQPQHF
TGTGCCAGCAGTGAATGGCAGGCGGTAGGAAATCAGCCCCAGCATTTT
>TRBV4-3|TRBJ2-1|NA|TRBD1
CASSQTGTGSYNEQFF
TGCGCCAGCAGCCAAACCGGGACAGGCTCCTACAATGAGCAGTTCTTC
>TRBV7-2|TRBJ1-6|many|NA
CASSLDGSPLHF
TGTGCCAGCAGCTTAGACGGGTCACCCCTCCACTTT
>TRBV11-3|TRBJ2-5|few|NA
CASGDSQETQYF
TGTGCCAGCGGGGACTCACAAGAGACCCAGTACTTC
>TRBV5-6|TRBJ1-2|few|NA
CASSLLQGLYGYTF
TGTGCCAGCAGCTTGTTACAGGGCCTGTATGGCTACACCTTC
>TRBV28|TRBJ1-2|NA|TRBD1
CATPGGNYGYTF
TGTGCCACTCCAGGGGGTAACTATGGCTACACCTTC
>TRBV6-8|TRBJ2-7|NA|NA
CATTPNPYNEQYF
TGTGCCACCACCCCCAATCCCTACAATGAGCAGTACTTC
>TRBV27|TRBJ1-1|NA|NA
CASSLGGYLNTEAFF
TGTGCCAGCAGTTTAGGCGGTTATCTGAACACTGAAGCTTTCTTT
>TRBV14|TRBJ2-2|NA|NA
CASSLRAVTGELFF
TGTGCCAGCAGCCTTCGGGCGGTCACCGGGGAGCTGTTTTTT
>TRBV25-1|TRBJ2-7|many|TRBD1
CASSEPSTDRGSYEQYF
TGTGCCAGCAGTGAACCCTCCACAGACAGGGGTTCCTACGAGCAGTACTTC
>TRBV28|TRBJ2-1|NA|TRBD2
CASSSQLAGGPDEQFF
TGTGCCAGCAGTTCCCAACTAGCGGGGGGGCCAGATGAGCAGTTCTTC
>TRBV12-3/TRBV12-4|TRBJ1-2|many|NA
CASSLGGSGYGYTF
TGTGCCAGCAGTTTAGGGGGATCCGGCTATGGCTACACCTTC